These 23 T cell receptor beta chains were sequenced from one sample in a study of regulatory T cells in long-lasting Graves disease. To make TCR beta libraries, researchers used iRepertoire HTBI primers and Arm-PCR of CDR3 regions. TCRdb redid the calling of the multiplex PCR reads with MiXCR, one entry per CDR3 protein. The sample lists roughly 450,000 distinct CDR3 sequences, 20% to 25% occurring once. As to time point: persistent/refractory GD, antithyroid drugs over 5 years with positive TRAb. TCR sequences were obtained from RNA taken from PBMCs. This specimen was peripheral blood mononuclear cells (PBMCs), taken when the disease was refractory, from a patient treated with antithyroid drugs. All receptors come from a female donor with Graves disease.

On this clonotype itself: This may stem from a read error, because a much larger clone lies one nucleotide away. This sequence joins TRBV7-8 and TRBJ1-6, with 10 positions matching TRBD1. This CDR3 spans 14 amino acids. Unmatched junction bases numbered 7, after V lost 7 bases and J lost 10 bases. The germline CDR1 and CDR2 sequences are SGHVS and FQNEAQ. The CDR3 DNA is TGTGCCAGCACCCAGGACAGGGGGAGATCACCCCTCCACTTT. Its translation is CASTQDRGRSPLHF.

This clonotype was counted ten times or more. This chain links TRBV28 with TRBJ2-7; 12 nucleotides align to TRBD2. Germline CDR1 reads MDHEN; CDR2 reads SYDVKM. This CDR3 has 17 residues. J was trimmed by 4 bases and V by 5 bases; bases with no gene match: 12. The CDR3 nucleotides are TGTGCCAGCAGTGAAACTAGCGGGAGGAACCGTCTATACGAGCAGTACTTC. It specifies CASSETSGRNRLYEQYF. The complete variable domain, with remaining parts taken from reference TRBV28 and TRBJ2-7, reads DVKVTQSSRYLVKRTGEKVFLECVQDMDHENMFWYRQDPGLGLRLIYFSYDVKMKEKGDIPEGYSVSREKKERFSLILESASTNQTSMYLCASSETSGRNRLYEQYFGPGTRLTVT.

A word on this clonotype: The CDR3 ends on some other residue instead of the conserved phenylalanine or tryptophan, so this is likely a read error. The rearrangement joins TRBV6-1 to TRBJ1-5; D unresolved. The V gene lost 6 bases and the J gene lost 0 bases, with 12 bases spanning the gap. The length of the CDR3 is 15 residues. Germline V gene lookup returns CDR1 MNHNS and CDR2 SASEGT. CDR3 in amino acids: CASRAAVYSNQPQHL. CDR3 nucleotide sequence: TGTGCCAGCAGGGCCGCGGTTTATAGCAATCAGCCCCAGCATCTT.

In this sample, this clonotype turned up many times. The rearrangement joins TRBV6-1 to TRBJ2-7, with unresolved D. The CDR3 spans 13 residues. The V gene lost 4 bases and the J gene lost 3 bases, with 10 bases spanning the gap. Germline V gene lookup returns CDR1 MNHNS and CDR2 SASEGT. CDR3 in amino acids: CASSVSSLYEQYF. The CDR3 DNA reads as TGTGCCAGCAGTGTTAGCTCTCTCTACGAGCAGTACTTC.

This clonotype was detected ten times or more. The chain uses TRBV28 and TRBJ2-7, with 7 bases aligning to TRBD2. This CDR3 spans 13 amino acids. Looked up from germline, CDR1 is MDHEN and CDR2 is SYDVKM. V was pared by 3 bases and J by 7 bases, with 6 bases of the junction left unmatched. CDR3 amino acids: CASSLGRVDEQYF. The DNA for the CDR3 is TGTGCCAGCAGTTTGGGGAGGGTGGATGAGCAGTACTTC.

In its sample, this clonotype was seen a few times. The V and J genes are TRBV5-5 and TRBJ2-7; 8 positions match TRBD1. Unmatched junction bases numbered 7, after V lost 0 bases and J lost 5 bases. This CDR3 is 15 amino acids long. Germline loops: CDR1 SGHKS, CDR2 YYEKEE (reference sequence). CDR3 coding DNA: TGTGCCAGCAGCTTGGACAGGCAGGGGGCCAACGAGCAGTACTTC. It translates to CASSLDRQGANEQYF.

This clonotype turned up a few times. The V and J genes are TRBV29-1 and TRBJ1-2; 7 nucleotides match TRBD1. Per the germline V gene, CDR1 is SQVTM and CDR2 is ANQGSEA. The CDR3 has 14 residues. J was trimmed by 7 bases and V by 3 bases; bases with no gene match: 11. CDR3 loop: CSVERREGAAGYTF. CDR3 in DNA: TGCAGCGTTGAGAGGCGTGAGGGGGCGGCTGGCTACACCTTC. Drawing the rest from reference TRBV29-1 and TRBJ1-2, the complete variable domain is SAVISQKPSRDICQRGTSLTIQCQVDSQVTMMFWYRQQPGQSLTLIATANQGSEATYESGFVIDKFPISRPNLTFSTLTVSNMSPEDSSIYLCSVERREGAAGYTFGSGTRLTVV.

This clonotype has only a few counts. The rearrangement links TRBV6-1 to TRBJ2-7; D is possibly TRBD1 (7 bases). V gave up 6 bases and J gave up 3 bases, with 12 bases separating them. CDR1 is MNHNS, CDR2 SASEGT, per germline. This CDR3 is 13 amino acids long. CDR3 protein: CASRAGQHYEQYF. CDR3 DNA sequence: TGTGCCAGCAGGGCGGGACAGCACTACGAGCAGTACTTC.

The rearrangement uses TRBV7-3 and TRBJ2-2, with 7 bases matching TRBD1. The CDR3 contains 15 residues. Germline-derived CDR1 and CDR2 are SGHTA and FQGTGA. V lost 5 bases to trimming and J lost 2 bases; unmatched junction nucleotides: 5. CDR3 loop: CASSTGQTNTGELFF. In DNA form, the CDR3 reads TGTGCCAGCAGCACGGGACAGACTAACACCGGGGAGCTGTTTTTT. Based on the CDR3 plus reference TRBV7-3 and TRBJ2-2, the full variable domain is GAGVSQTPSNKVTEKGKYVELRCDPISGHTALYWYRQSLGQGPEFLIYFQGTGAADDSGLPNDRFFAVRPEGSVSTLKIQRTERGDSAVYLCASSTGQTNTGELFFGEGSRLTVL.

This clonotype was detected ten times or more. The chain recombines TRBV12-5 with TRBJ2-5, with 12 nucleotides matching TRBD2. The CDR3 sequence is 20 residues long. The trim removed 0 bases at V and 3 bases at J, leaving 14 bases unmatched. Germline V gene sequence: CDR1 LGHNT, CDR2 FRNRAP. The CDR3 protein is CASGLVPSGRARWREETQYF. The CDR3, as DNA: TGTGCTAGTGGTTTGGTACCTAGCGGGAGGGCCCGTTGGAGGGAAGAGACCCAGTACTTC.

This clonotype was seen many times. The genes are TRBV6-1 and TRBJ2-2, with D perhaps TRBD1 (6 bases). Trimming removed 5 bases at V and 2 bases at J, with 12 bases between. The CDR3 has 15 amino acids. Germline V gene sequence: CDR1 MNHNS, CDR2 SASEGT. For the CDR3, the DNA is TGTGCCAGCAGTACCCCGGGACACAACACCGGGGAGCTGTTTTTT. Translation gives CASSTPGHNTGELFF.

At least ten counts were recorded for this clonotype. This chain joins TRBV6-5 and TRBJ1-5; 7 bases are shared with TRBD1. The J segment lost 1 base and the V segment lost 2 bases, leaving 5 bases of the junction unmatched. The CDR3 is made up of 16 amino acids. From germline, CDR1 is MNHEY and CDR2 SVGAGI. The CDR3 here is CASSYDPRGSNQPQHF. CDR3 in DNA: TGTGCCAGCAGTTACGATCCCAGGGGGAGCAATCAGCCCCAGCATTTT.

This clonotype occurred many times. CDR3 sequence: CASSQGVKGNGYTF. CDR3 nucleotide sequence: TGTGCCAGCAGCCAAGGGGTAAAAGGGAATGGCTACACCTTC. The V call is TRBV3-1, the J call TRBJ1-2; D is uncertain. The germline V gene encodes CDR1 LGHDT and CDR2 YNNKEL (reference sequence). V gave up 1 base and J gave up 6 bases, with 12 bases separating them. This CDR3 comprises 14 residues.

The chain combines TRBV19 with TRBJ1-2; 10 nucleotides line up with TRBD1. V was clipped by 5 bases and J by 2 bases; unmatched bases: 8. CDR3 length equals 16 residues. Germline loops: CDR1 LNHDA, CDR2 SQIVND (reference sequence). This chain's CDR3 is CASSPLRDRGNYGYTF. The DNA of the CDR3 is TGTGCCAGTAGTCCGCTCCGGGACAGGGGAAACTATGGCTACACCTTC.

The rearrangement links TRBV7-2 to TRBJ2-1; no definite D call. The germline V gene encodes CDR1 SGHTA and CDR2 FQGNSA. The CDR3 contains 15 residues. V lost 0 bases, J lost 0 bases, and 6 bases lay in between. This CDR3 reads CASSLAVSSYNEQFF. CDR3 DNA: TGTGCCAGCAGCTTAGCGGTCAGCTCCTACAATGAGCAGTTCTTC.

This clonotype showed up many times. This chain links TRBV12-3 or TRBV12-4 with TRBJ2-7, with D unclear. V gave up 3 bases and J gave up 7 bases, with 16 bases separating them. The CDR3 totals 14 residues. The CDR3: CASSFRTDYGEQYF. CDR3 nucleotide sequence: TGTGCCAGCAGTTTCAGGACGGATTACGGAGAGCAGTACTTC.

In this sample, this clonotype turned up a few times. The chain joins TRBV7-2 to TRBJ2-5; 8 positions agree with TRBD2. Germline V CDR1 and CDR2: SGHTA, FQGNSA. The CDR3 runs 16 residues. V lost 5 bases, J lost 2 bases, and 10 bases stayed unmatched. CDR3 coding DNA: TGTGCCAGCAGCCCTTACGGACTAGCCCTTCAAGAGACCCAGTACTTC. It is translated as CASSPYGLALQETQYF. The entire variable domain, with the rest obtained from reference TRBV7-2 and TRBJ2-5, is as follows: GAGVSQSPSNKVTEKGKDVELRCDPISGHTALYWYRQSLGQGLEFLIYFQGNSAPDKSGLPSDRFSAERTGGSVSTLTIQRTQQEDSAVYLCASSPYGLALQETQYFGPGTRLLVL.

The chain's CDR3 is CASSQGGTGTYEQYF. The CDR3 nucleotides are TGTGCCAGCAGCCAAGGCGGGACAGGAACCTACGAGCAGTACTTC. The rearrangement links TRBV3-1 to TRBJ2-7, with 8 bases aligning to TRBD1. Losses at the gene ends were 1 base for V and 2 bases for J; bases not matched to a gene: 4. Germline CDR1 reads LGHDT; CDR2 reads YNNKEL (reference sequence). There are 15 residues in the CDR3.

This clonotype was seen more than once but under ten times. This chain joins TRBV20-1 and TRBJ2-2; 9 positions agree with TRBD1. There are 18 residues in the CDR3. Germline V gives CDR1 DFQATT, CDR2 SNEGSKA (reference sequence). V was pared by 5 bases and J by 0 bases, with 13 bases of the junction left unmatched. The CDR3 is CSAQEDRGMPSNTGELFF. The CDR3 nucleotides read TGCAGTGCTCAAGAAGACAGGGGGATGCCCTCGAACACCGGGGAGCTGTTTTTT.

This clonotype was observed at least ten times. The CDR3 here is CAWDTTQETQYF. In nucleotides, the CDR3 is TGTGCCTGGGACACGACCCAGGAGACCCAGTACTTC. The genes are TRBV30 and TRBJ2-5; D gene ambiguous. The CDR3 is made up of 12 amino acids. V lost 5 bases to trimming and J lost 5 bases, with 12 bases between them. Germline V CDR1 and CDR2: GTSNPN, SVGIG (reference sequence).

This clonotype occurred a few times. This rearrangement joins TRBV15 to TRBJ1-3, with D maybe TRBD1 (5 bases). This CDR3 comprises 15 residues. CDR1 is LNHNV and CDR2 is YYDKDF in the germline V gene (reference sequence). V was pared by 0 bases and J by 4 bases, with 10 bases between. CDR3 nucleotides: TGTGCCACCAGCAGAGATAGGGGAATCGGAAACACCATATATTTT. Translation gives CATSRDRGIGNTIYF.

This clonotype was seen at least ten times. This chain links TRBV20-1 with TRBJ2-4; D is possibly TRBD2 (5 bases). This CDR3 has 15 amino acids. Germline V gene lookup returns CDR1 DFQATT and CDR2 SNEGSKA (reference sequence). Deletions cut 3 bases from V and 0 bases from J, with 12 bases between. The CDR3 nucleotides are TGCAGTGCTAGCTCCCTAAGCGGAGCCAAAAACATTCAGTACTTC. It encodes CSASSLSGAKNIQYF.

The rearrangement joins TRBV7-2 to TRBJ1-6; 7 nucleotides agree with TRBD1. With V trimmed by 5 bases and J by 8 bases, 15 bases remained unmatched. The CDR3 has 17 residues. The germline CDR1 and CDR2 sequences are SGHTA and FQGNSA. This CDR3 reads CASSPRQGGGFDSPLHF. CDR3 bases: TGTGCCAGCAGCCCCCGACAGGGAGGGGGGTTCGATTCACCCCTCCACTTT.